This TCR beta chain was identified in a study of T cell changes during pregnancy in multiple sclerosis. Assay used: immunoSEQ multiplex PCR; TCRdb lists only in-frame clones, some missing. The sample has some 23,000 clones; roughly nine tenths are singletons. Germline V CDR1 and CDR2: MNHEY, SMNVEV (reference sequence). Trimming at V came to 2 bases and at J to 5 bases, leaving 7 bases not matched to a gene. The CDR3 sequence is 15 residues long. The chain recombines TRBV27 with TRBJ2-7; 9 bases are shared with TRBD1. The source was CD8+ T cells from peripheral blood mononuclear cells, collected in the first trimester of pregnancy. The receptor was derived from a female donor in good health, enrolled as a control in a pregnancy study. CDR3 sequence (DNA): TGTGCCAGCAGTTTAGAGGGACAGGGACAGGACGAGCAGTACTTC. Its translation: CASSLEGQGQDEQYF.